A selection of T cell receptor beta chains follows, all from one sample in a study of shared clonotypes between healthy human individuals. Here immunoSEQ multiplex PCR was the method, and the copy in TCRdb shows in-frame clones only, minus some. Here the sample spans 1,100,000 or so clones, 75% to 80% being singletons. What was sequenced was memory CD4+ T cells from PBMCs. The receptor source for this set is a man younger than 35 in good health. Some clones in this sample may be carry-over from other donors' samples. Each CDR3 is given with its conserved first and last residue. A D gene is named only where the DNA matches it firmly. Some rows mark clone size as missing; the rest say once, few, many or name a class of expanded clone.

>TRBD1|TRBJ1-1|TRBV6-6|NA
CASSWTGGDTEAFF
TGTGCCAGCAGTTGGACAGGGGGGGACACTGAAGCTTTCTTT
>TRBD2|TRBJ2-3|TRBV4-1|NA
CASSPTSGRVSSTDTQYF
TGCGCCAGCAGCCCCACTAGCGGGAGAGTTTCTAGCACAGATACGCAGTATTTT
>TRBD2|TRBJ2-2|TRBV7-2|NA
CASSFSGRRNTGELFF
TGTGCCAGCAGCTTTAGCGGGAGAAGGAACACCGGGGAGCTGTTTTTT
>NA|TRBJ2-5|TRBV5-1|NA
CASTRAPRLETQYF
TGCGCCAGCACGCGGGCCCCCCGGCTGGAGACCCAGTACTTC
>TRBD1|TRBJ2-7|TRBV11-1|NA
CASSLTGRGSYEQYF
TGTGCCAGCAGCTTGACTGGCAGGGGGTCCTACGAGCAGTACTTC
>NA|TRBJ2-1|TRBV7-9|NA
CASSVLLEQFF
TGTGCCAGCAGCGTTCTCCTAGAGCAGTTCTTC
>NA|TRBJ1-1|TRBV9|few
CASSGNIADTEAFF
TGTGCCAGCAGCGGGAACATTGCGGACACTGAAGCTTTCTTT
>NA|TRBJ2-7|TRBV7-2|many
CASSLGLRGKGEQYF
TGTGCCAGCAGCTTAGGGCTGAGGGGGAAAGGCGAGCAGTACTTC
>NA|TRBJ2-1|TRBV7-2|few
CASSFTPTIGEQFF
TGTGCCAGCAGCTTTACCCCGACAATTGGTGAGCAGTTCTTC
>NA|TRBJ1-1|TRBV2|NA
CASSTSQGAPRAFF
TGTGCCAGCAGTACCTCCCAGGGTGCTCCCAGGGCTTTCTTT
>NA|TRBJ1-5|TRBV15|many
CATSRDFKGRQDSNQPQHF
TGTGCCACCAGCAGAGATTTTAAGGGTCGACAGGATAGCAATCAGCCCCAGCATTTT
>NA|TRBJ1-2|TRBV6-5|NA
CASSPEGRIYGYTF
TGTGCCAGCAGTCCGGAGGGACGGATCTATGGCTACACCTTC
>NA|TRBJ2-5|TRBV5-4|NA
CASSLGRETQYF
TGTGCCAGCAGCTTGGGTAGGGAGACCCAGTACTTC
>TRBD2|TRBJ2-1|TRBV5-4|NA
CASSLGLAGGRSYNEQFF
TGTGCCAGCAGCTTGGGACTAGCGGGAGGACGCTCCTACAATGAGCAGTTCTTC
>NA|TRBJ2-7|TRBV7-9|NA
CASSTRGNSAYEQYF
TGTGCCAGCAGTACACGGGGTAACAGCGCGTACGAGCAGTACTTC
>NA|TRBJ2-5|TRBV15|NA
CATSREQAQETQYF
TGTGCCACCAGCAGAGAACAGGCCCAAGAGACCCAGTACTTC
>NA|TRBJ2-7|TRBV7-6|few
CASSLAGSSWEQYF
TGTGCCAGCAGCCTGGCCGGGTCCTCCTGGGAGCAGTACTTC
>NA|TRBJ1-1|TRBV12-5|NA
CASGFASGVGAAEAFF
TGTGCTAGTGGTTTCGCTTCAGGGGTCGGAGCCGCTGAAGCTTTCTTT
>NA|TRBJ1-5|TRBV28|NA
CASSPNTGLGQPQHF
TGTGCCAGCAGTCCCAATACAGGTTTAGGTCAGCCCCAGCATTTT
>TRBD2|TRBJ2-3|TRBV19|NA
CASSPGTSTLSTDTQYF
TGTGCCAGTAGTCCCGGGACTAGCACCTTAAGCACAGATACGCAGTATTTT
>TRBD1|TRBJ2-3|TRBV9|few
CASSVRGTVLSTDTQYF
TGTGCCAGCAGCGTAAGGGGGACAGTCCTTAGCACAGATACGCAGTATTTT
>NA|TRBJ2-1|TRBV21-1|NA
CASSKAGTSGRRNEQFF
TGTGCCAGCAGCAAGGCCGGGACTAGCGGGAGGAGGAATGAGCAGTTCTTC
>NA|TRBJ2-7|TRBV7-3|once
CASSFFGGDEQYF
TGCGCCAGCAGCTTTTTTGGGGGCGACGAGCAGTACTTC
>TRBD2|TRBJ2-7|TRBV7-2|NA
CASSPSSGRSYEQYF
TGTGCCAGCAGCCCCTCTAGCGGGAGGTCCTACGAGCAGTACTTC
>TRBD2|TRBJ2-7|TRBV29-1|NA
CSVVGLAGLSYEQYF
TGCAGCGTTGTGGGACTAGCGGGGCTCTCCTACGAGCAGTACTTC
>NA|TRBJ1-4|TRBV19|NA
CASSRPKLFF
TGTGCCAGTAGTAGGCCAAAACTGTTTTTT